This passage covers 3 T cell receptor beta chains from one sample sequenced in a study of T cells in Graves' hyperthyroidism and ophthalmopathy. RNA transcripts yielded amplified TCR beta CDR3 regions. An initial round of RT-PCR targeting the TCR CDR3 relied on the HTBI primer set. TCRdb reanalysed the multiplex PCR reads using MiXCR and keeps one entry per CDR3 protein. The sample consists of around 620,000 distinct CDR3 sequences, 16% of them appearing once. Sequenced: blood. The receptors were sampled from a woman aged 30 to 39 with Graves' hyperthyroidism.

This chain connects TRBV4-1 to TRBJ1-4; D remains unclear. There are 16 residues in the CDR3. The V and J ends lost 1 base and 0 bases respectively, with 9 bases between them. The germline V gene encodes CDR1 MGHRA and CDR2 YSYEKL. The CDR3 DNA reads TGCGCCAGCAGCCAAGTCCTCAGTGCAACTAATGAAAAACTGTTTTTT. This sequence encodes CASSQVLSATNEKLFF.

This clonotype was counted many times. The rearrangement joins TRBV19 to TRBJ1-1; D gene unclear. The V and J ends lost 3 bases and 1 base respectively, with 6 bases between them. The length of the CDR3 is 13 residues. The germline V gene has CDR1 LNHDA and CDR2 SQIVND (reference sequence). CDR3 sequence (DNA): TGTGCCAGTAGTATTAGTGGGAACACTGAAGCTTTCTTT. Its translation is CASSISGNTEAFF. The full variable domain, completed using reference TRBV19 and TRBJ1-1, is DGGITQSPKYLFRKEGQNVTLSCEQNLNHDAMYWYRQDPGQGLRLIYYSQIVNDFQKGDIAEGYSVSREKKESFPLTVTSAQKNPTAFYLCASSISGNTEAFFGQGTRLTVV.

V usage is TRBV5-6 and J usage is TRBJ1-2; TRBD1 might be the D (5 bases). CDR3 length: 13 residues. V lost 0 bases and J lost 5, with 8 bases in between. In germline, CDR1 is SGHDT, CDR2 YYEEEE. CDR3 nucleotide sequence: TGTGCCAGCAGCTTGGGACAGATATATGGCTACACCTTC. It encodes CASSLGQIYGYTF.